This T cell receptor (beta chain) was documented in a study of siplizumab effects on memory and regulatory T cells. TEMRA, effector memory, memory and naive subsets, all unstimulated, were sequenced in three donor pairs. The CDR3 has 15 amino acids. In germline, CDR1 is SEHNR, CDR2 FQNEAQ (reference sequence). V gave up 3 bases and J gave up 4 bases, with 15 bases separating them. The assay covered about 10^5 TCR templates per sample. Profiled with immunoSEQ multiplex PCR; TCRdb holds only in-frame clones, not every one. Here the sample spans roughly 68,000 clones, just over 95% being singletons. A remark on this clone: As yet, its antigen is unknown.

Study results and caveats: The apparent diversity of naive T cells exceeded that of memory cells, and naive T cells seemed to make a major contribution to the alloresponse. Unstimulated subsets were the mapping target of only a minor fraction of alloreactive clones.

The sequence derives from a human donor in good health. This chain connects TRBV7-9 to TRBJ1-1, with TRBD1 as a possible D gene (5 bases). Sequencing used naive CD8+ T cells sorted from blood. CDR3 DNA: TGTGCCAGCAGCTTGGGCGGGGCCCCCGGCACTGAAGCTTTCTTT. It codes for CASSLGGAPGTEAFF. Full variable domain (missing parts from reference TRBV7-9 and TRBJ1-1): DTGVSQNPRHKITKRGQNVTFRCDPISEHNRLYWYRQTLGQGPEFLTYFQNEAQLEKSRLLSDRFSAERPKGSFSTLEIQRTEQGDSAMYLCASSLGGAPGTEAFFGQGTRLTVV.